This entry lists 8 T cell receptor beta chains sequenced from one sample in a study of control samples from healthy donors and cancer patients. TCRdb's table, derived via immunoSEQ multiplex PCR, lists solely in-frame clones and lacks some. The repertoire holds under 100,000 clones, with approximately 90% as singletons. Sequenced: blood. The source of these receptors is a woman between 65 and 79 years old in good health.

The chain uses TRBV10-3 and TRBJ1-6; D possibly corresponds to TRBD1 (5 bases). CDR1 and CDR2 (germline): ENHRY, SYGVKD. The V end was cut by 0 bases, the J end by 7 bases, with 13 bases between. CDR3 length: 16 residues. The CDR3 reads CAISESWQGPNSPLHF. CDR3 sequence (DNA): TGTGCCATCAGTGAGTCATGGCAGGGACCGAATTCACCCCTCCACTTT.

This chain connects TRBV7-9 to TRBJ1-3, with D uncertain. The CDR3 is 15 amino acids. Germline lookup yields CDR1 SEHNR and CDR2 FQNEAQ (reference sequence). V was pared by 0 bases and J by 0 bases, with 6 bases between. The CDR3, as DNA: TGTGCCAGCAGCTTAGCTGCCGGCTCTGGAAACACCATATATTTT. It codes for CASSLAAGSGNTIYF.

The rearrangement uses TRBV11-2 and TRBJ1-3; D is ambiguous. V was pared by 5 bases and J by 0 bases, with 11 bases between. CDR1 and CDR2 (germline): SGHAT, FQNNGV. The CDR3 runs to 15 residues. CDR3 sequence (DNA): TGTGCCAGCAGCCAGGAGGCCCTCTCTGGAAACACCATATATTTT. Protein: CASSQEALSGNTIYF.

V gene TRBV25-1 combines with J gene TRBJ1-1; 9 bases are shared with TRBD1. The CDR3 sequence is 14 residues long. Trimming cost V 8 bases and J 4 bases; bases outside gene matches: 8. Germline loops: CDR1 MGHDK, CDR2 SYGVNS. CDR3 region: CASLDTGGVTEAFF. The CDR3 DNA reads TGTGCCAGCCTAGACACAGGGGGCGTCACTGAAGCTTTCTTT.

The chain combines TRBV7-2 with TRBJ1-1; D ambiguous. This CDR3 is 13 amino acids long. V was shortened by 2 bases and J by 8 bases, with 12 bases between the two germline ends. Germline values: CDR1 SGHTA, CDR2 FQGNSA. CDR3 sequence reads: CASSLSQRGEAFF. The CDR3 DNA reads TGTGCCAGCAGCTTATCGCAGCGTGGGGAAGCTTTCTTT.

The J gene is TRBJ1-2, the V gene TRBV28; perhaps TRBD1 as D (5 bases). CDR1 and CDR2 from the germline V gene are MDHEN and SYDVKM. This CDR3 spans 13 amino acids. V lost 7 bases, J lost 2 bases, and 11 bases lay in between. CDR3: CASMGHGNYGYTF. In DNA, the CDR3 is TGTGCCAGCATGGGGCACGGGAACTATGGCTACACCTTC.

The chain uses TRBV5-1 and TRBJ2-5, with a weak D call TRBD2 (6 bases). V was pared by 3 bases and J by 2 bases, with 14 bases between. This CDR3 spans 15 amino acids. Germline V gene data show CDR1 as SGHRS and CDR2 as YFSETQ. The CDR3 coding sequence is TGCGCCAGCAGCTCGACTGGCGGGACTCAAGAGACCCAGTACTTC. Its translation: CASSSTGGTQETQYF.

The chain recombines TRBV18 with TRBJ1-1, with no clear D. The CDR3 loop spans 15 amino acids. Trimming removed 0 bases at V and 0 bases at J, with 8 bases between. CDR1 and CDR2 from the germline V gene are KGHSH and LQKENI. The CDR3 sequence is CASSPPERLNTEAFF. For the CDR3, the DNA is TGTGCCAGCTCACCACCGGAACGGCTGAACACTGAAGCTTTCTTT.